This is a list of T cell receptor beta chains from one sample in a study of beta chain features in type 1 diabetes. Repertoires were generated with immunoSEQ multiplex PCR, while TCRdb's copy carries only in-frame clones and drops some. Here the sample spans fewer than 650,000 clones, around 15% being singletons. The material sequenced was naive CD4+ T cells from blood. These receptors all stem from a man in his late teens or twenties in good health. CDR3s include the opening cysteine and the closing phenylalanine or tryptophan. Each record gives: V gene, clone size, J gene, D gene, CDR3 protein, CDR3 DNA. A D gene is named only where the DNA matches it firmly. Clone sizes are given selectively: once, few, many, or a class where the clone is expanded.

V: TRBV5-1
size: -
J: TRBJ1-6
D: TRBD1
CDR3: CASSSGTGNSPLHF
DNA: TGCGCCAGCAGCTCGGGGACAGGGAATTCACCCCTCCACTTT

V: TRBV18
size: -
J: TRBJ2-4
D: -
CDR3: CASSPVAKNIQYF
DNA: TGTGCCAGCTCACCAGTGGCCAAAAACATTCAGTACTTC

V: TRBV5-1
size: -
J: TRBJ2-4
D: -
CDR3: CASSTPELAKNIQYF
DNA: TGCGCCAGCTCGACACCCGAGCTAGCCAAAAACATTCAGTACTTC

V: TRBV27
size: few
J: TRBJ1-2
D: -
CDR3: CASSFSQGILGYTF
DNA: TGTGCCAGCAGTTTTTCTCAGGGGATTTTGGGCTACACCTTC

V: TRBV7-2
size: -
J: TRBJ2-2
D: TRBD1
CDR3: CASSIPGTGVTGELFF
DNA: TGTGCCAGCAGCATTCCCGGGACAGGGGTAACCGGGGAGCTGTTTTTT

V: TRBV19
size: -
J: TRBJ2-5
D: -
CDR3: CASSQGWRETQYF
DNA: TGTGCCAGTAGTCAGGGTTGGCGGGAGACCCAGTACTTC

V: TRBV18
size: -
J: TRBJ1-2
D: -
CDR3: CASSPTGTLGYGYTF
DNA: TGTGCCAGCTCACCAACGGGGACGTTGGGCTATGGCTACACCTTC

V: TRBV7-9
size: few
J: TRBJ2-7
D: -
CDR3: CASSLVLPEQYF
DNA: TGTGCCAGCAGCTTAGTCTTGCCTGAGCAGTACTTC

V: TRBV25-1
size: once
J: TRBJ1-6
D: TRBD1
CDR3: CASSETRGQGSPLHF
DNA: TGTGCCAGCAGTGAGACTAGGGGGCAAGGGTCACCCCTCCACTTT

V: TRBV30
size: -
J: TRBJ2-7
D: -
CDR3: CAWTSGSYEQYF
DNA: TGTGCCTGGACTTCGGGGTCCTACGAGCAGTACTTC

V: TRBV5-1
size: few
J: TRBJ2-7
D: TRBD1
CDR3: CASSADRGKYF
DNA: TGCGCCAGCAGCGCGGACAGGGGAAAGTACTTC

V: TRBV21-1
size: few
J: TRBJ2-7
D: -
CDR3: CASSKAKDSASAGRFEQYF
DNA: TGTGCCAGCAGCAAGGCGAAGGACAGTGCTTCCGCGGGCCGTTTTGAGCAGTACTTC

V: TRBV10-3
size: -
J: TRBJ1-1
D: -
CDR3: CANSGHLNTEAFF
DNA: TGTGCCAACTCGGGACACTTGAACACTGAAGCTTTCTTT

V: TRBV7-2
size: -
J: TRBJ2-7
D: -
CDR3: CASSFLYGATYEQYF
DNA: TGTGCCAGCAGCTTCCTCTACGGGGCTACCTACGAGCAGTACTTC

V: TRBV19
size: few
J: TRBJ1-1
D: -
CDR3: CASSLRGSNTEAFF
DNA: TGTGCCAGTAGTCTCAGAGGTTCGAACACTGAAGCTTTCTTT

V: TRBV19
size: -
J: TRBJ1-2
D: TRBD1
CDR3: CASTSAGQGDGGYTF
DNA: TGTGCCAGTACCTCCGCAGGACAGGGGGATGGTGGCTACACCTTC

V: TRBV7-9
size: -
J: TRBJ1-4
D: TRBD1
CDR3: CASSLTGGLEKLFF
DNA: TGTGCCAGCAGCTTGACAGGGGGGCTGGAAAAACTGTTTTTT

V: TRBV4-3
size: few
J: TRBJ2-7
D: -
CDR3: CASSQGFGQHYEQYF
DNA: TGCGCCAGCAGCCAAGGGTTTGGACAGCACTACGAGCAGTACTTC

V: TRBV7-2
size: few
J: TRBJ2-2
D: -
CDR3: CASSLDLYAGELFF
DNA: TGTGCCAGCAGCTTAGATCTATACGCCGGGGAGCTGTTTTTT

V: TRBV30
size: few
J: TRBJ1-6
D: -
CDR3: CAWSLGGLGSPLHF
DNA: TGTGCCTGGAGCCTGGGGGGGTTAGGATCACCCCTCCACTTT

V: TRBV4-3
size: -
J: TRBJ1-4
D: -
CDR3: CASSQVRGTNEKLFF
DNA: TGCGCCAGCAGCCAAGTTCGGGGGACTAATGAAAAACTGTTTTTT

V: TRBV19
size: -
J: TRBJ2-2
D: -
CDR3: CASMGGSTGELFF
DNA: TGTGCCAGTATGGGGGGCTCCACCGGGGAGCTGTTTTTT

V: TRBV28
size: -
J: TRBJ2-3
D: -
CDR3: CASGSGTDTQYF
DNA: TGTGCCAGCGGATCCGGCACAGATACGCAGTATTTT

V: TRBV28
size: few
J: TRBJ2-1
D: -
CDR3: CASKSSGWRDEQFF
DNA: TGTGCCAGCAAATCCTCTGGGTGGAGGGATGAGCAGTTCTTC

V: TRBV7-9
size: -
J: TRBJ1-6
D: -
CDR3: CASSLEGKNSPLHF
DNA: TGTGCCAGCAGCTTAGAGGGGAAGAATTCACCCCTCCACTTT

V: TRBV23-1
size: few
J: TRBJ2-2
D: -
CDR3: CALGTPDTGEPFF
DNA: TGCGCCCTCGGGACTCCCGACACCGGGGAGCCGTTTTTT

V: TRBV25-1
size: few
J: TRBJ2-6
D: -
CDR3: CASSGVSGANVLTF
DNA: TGTGCCAGCAGTGGGGTGTCTGGGGCCAACGTCCTGACTTTC

V: TRBV23-1
size: -
J: TRBJ2-2
D: -
CDR3: CASSHPPGGELFF
DNA: TGCGCCAGCAGTCACCCCCCGGGGGGGGAGCTGTTTTTT

V: TRBV7-9
size: few
J: TRBJ1-4
D: TRBD1
CDR3: CASSPRTGAYEKLFF
DNA: TGTGCCAGCAGCCCGAGGACAGGGGCTTATGAAAAACTGTTTTTT

V: TRBV27
size: -
J: TRBJ2-5
D: TRBD2
CDR3: CASSGRTSGIVETQYF
DNA: TGTGCCAGCAGTGGAAGGACTAGCGGGATCGTAGAGACCCAGTACTTC